The 19 T cell receptor beta chains in this list originate from one sample, sequenced in a study of T cell repertoires in cytomegalovirus infection. In TCRdb, the reads were re-called with MiXCR into one record per CDR3 protein. The table records under 200,000 distinct CDR3 sequences, approximately 9.7% of them present only once. Sequenced sample: PBMCs. The receptors were gathered from a human donor in good health (CMV status not recorded). Some clones in this sample may be carry-over from other donors' samples.

V is TRBV20-1 and J is TRBJ1-1, with D uncertain. Trimming stripped 6 bases from V and 0 bases from J, with 17 bases between. Germline V gene lookup returns CDR1 DFQATT and CDR2 SNEGSKA (reference sequence). The CDR3 has 15 amino acids. The CDR3 sequence: CSAPASGTMNTEAFF. DNA for the CDR3: TGCAGTGCCCCCGCGTCGGGTACTATGAACACTGAAGCTTTCTTT.

This clonotype was picked up many times. The chain uses TRBV12-3 or TRBV12-4 and TRBJ2-7; 11 nucleotides align to TRBD2. This CDR3 has 16 residues. V was pared by 5 bases and J by 6 bases, with 12 bases of the junction left unmatched. Here the CDR3 DNA reads TGTGCCAGCAGTGCCCACGGGACTAGCGGAAACTTCGAGCAGTACTTC. Its protein is CASSAHGTSGNFEQYF.

Ten or more counts support this clonotype. The chain employs TRBV7-8 and TRBJ1-1; 8 positions match TRBD1. The V segment lost 2 bases and the J segment 0 bases; nucleotides outside the gene matches: 8. The CDR3 loop spans 17 amino acids. CDR1 is SGHVS, CDR2 FQNEAQ, per germline. The CDR3 coding sequence is TGTGCCAGCAGCTTAAGAGCAGGGGGCTTAATGAACACTGAAGCTTTCTTT. It translates to CASSLRAGGLMNTEAFF.

Remarks on this clonotype: The junction differs from germline at one of its ends, possibly a read error. V usage is TRBV20-1 and J usage is TRBJ1-1; D gene ambiguous. The CDR3 totals 14 residues. From germline, CDR1 is DFQATT and CDR2 SNEGSKA (reference sequence). CDR3: CSARAPAMNTEDFF. Here the CDR3 DNA reads TGCAGTGCTAGAGCGCCAGCCATGAACACTGAAGATTTCTTT.

This clonotype was seen ten or more times. The chain couples TRBV7-2 to TRBJ1-2, with TRBD1 identical over 8 bases. Trimming took 0 bases from V and 4 from J; bases not matched to a gene: 7. CDR1 is SGHTA, CDR2 FQGNSA, per germline. CDR3 size: 16 residues. This CDR3 reads CASSLAYRGYGYGYTF. The CDR3, as DNA: TGTGCCAGCAGCTTAGCATACAGGGGGTATGGCTATGGCTACACCTTC.

The CDR3: CASSISLQTEAFF. The CDR3 DNA sequence: TGTGCCAGTAGTATAAGTCTTCAGACTGAAGCTTTCTTT. The J gene is TRBJ1-1, the V gene TRBV19; D unresolved. In germline, CDR1 is LNHDA, CDR2 SQIVND (reference sequence). V was cut by 2 bases and J by 5 bases, with 9 bases left in between. This CDR3 spans 13 amino acids.

There are many counts of this clonotype. The chain combines TRBV5-1 with TRBJ1-2; D is uncertain. Germline values: CDR1 SGHRS, CDR2 YFSETQ. Trimming cost V 0 bases and J 7 bases, with 13 bases left between them. The CDR3 runs to 14 residues. CDR3 region: CASSLASVSFGYTF. The DNA for the CDR3 is TGCGCCAGCAGCTTGGCCTCGGTCAGCTTTGGCTACACCTTC.

This clonotype occurred many times. The CDR3 loop is CASSLGRRDTEAFF. The CDR3, as DNA: TGTGCCAGCAGCTTAGGACGGAGAGACACTGAAGCTTTCTTT. The chain employs TRBV7-2 and TRBJ1-1; D not resolved. Between the trimmed V and J ends, which lost 1 base and 3 bases, there was a span of 9 bases. Germline CDR1 and CDR2: SGHTA and FQGNSA. This CDR3 is 14 amino acids long.

This clonotype was detected many times. The chain carries TRBV7-8 and TRBJ2-2, with D perhaps matching TRBD2 (5 bases). This CDR3 spans 16 amino acids. Germline-derived CDR1 and CDR2 are SGHVS and FQNEAQ. Trimming removed 6 bases at V and 3 bases at J, with 17 bases between. For the CDR3, the DNA is TGTGCCAGCAGGACCTCTGGGCTAGCATACACCGGGGAGCTGTTTTTT. As protein: CASRTSGLAYTGELFF.

This clonotype appeared many times. J is TRBJ1-3 and V is TRBV6-1; TRBD1 matches at 12 bases. In germline, CDR1 is MNHNS, CDR2 SASEGT. This CDR3 has 17 residues. V gave up 6 bases and J gave up 2 bases; unmatched junction bases: 8. CDR3 nucleotide sequence: TGTGCCAGCAGCGGGACAGGGGGCGAGATAGCTGGAAACACCATATATTTT. This gives the protein CASSGTGGEIAGNTIYF.

This clonotype came up a few times. The chain uses TRBV6-1 and TRBJ1-5; the D gene is possibly TRBD1 (6 bases). V lost 1 base to trimming and J lost 4 bases, with 11 bases between them. The length of the CDR3 is 15 residues. Germline loops: CDR1 MNHNS, CDR2 SASEGT. The CDR3 bases are TGTGCCAGCAGTGAAGGGCGAAGGGGGAATCAGCCCCAGCATTTT. Encoded protein: CASSEGRRGNQPQHF.

This clonotype was seen at least ten times. The rearrangement uses TRBV20-1 and TRBJ2-7, with a weak D call TRBD1 (5 bases). This CDR3 spans 13 amino acids. Trimming stripped 2 bases from V and 3 bases from J, with 11 bases between. Germline-derived CDR1 and CDR2 are DFQATT and SNEGSKA (reference sequence). The chain's CDR3 is CSARSGHDYEQYF. The CDR3 nucleotides are TGCAGTGCTAGATCAGGACATGACTACGAGCAGTACTTC.

This clonotype was observed many times. This rearrangement joins TRBV14 to TRBJ2-7, with no clear D. V was clipped by 3 bases and J by 7 bases, with 16 bases between them. This CDR3 contains 14 residues. The V gene's germline CDR1 is SGHDN and CDR2 FVKESK. In nucleotides, the CDR3 is TGTGCCAGCAGCCAGGTGGGAACCTCAGAGGAGCAGTACTTC. It specifies CASSQVGTSEEQYF. The entire variable domain, with the rest obtained from reference TRBV14 and TRBJ2-7, is as follows: EAGVTQFPSHSVIEKGQTVTLRCDPISGHDNLYWYRRVMGKEIKFLLHFVKESKQDESGMPNNRFLAERTGGTYSTLKVQPAELEDSGVYFCASSQVGTSEEQYFGPGTRLTVT.

This clonotype was seen ten or more times. The CDR3 sequence: CASIRSGRGDNEQFF. CDR3 DNA: TGTGCCAGCATCCGAAGCGGGAGAGGGGACAATGAGCAGTTCTTC. The chain is built from TRBV6-2 or TRBV6-3 and TRBJ2-1, with 8 nucleotides matching TRBD2. Germline lookup yields CDR1 MNHEY and CDR2 SVGEGT. The CDR3 runs to 15 residues. V shed 7 bases, J shed 5 bases, and the junction held 10 bases outside the gene matches.

This clonotype was seen at least ten times. The chain couples TRBV7-2 to TRBJ2-7, with a possible D match to TRBD1 (6 bases). Trimming stripped 3 bases from V and 2 bases from J, with 8 bases between. The CDR3 has 13 amino acids. The germline V gene has CDR1 SGHTA and CDR2 FQGNSA. The DNA of the CDR3 is TGTGCCAGCAGCTTTAGGGGGACCTACGAGCAGTACTTC. Amino acids: CASSFRGTYEQYF.

The J gene is TRBJ1-1, the V gene TRBV7-3; weak D call: TRBD1 (5 bases). CDR3 length: 14 residues. Trimming left V 6 bases short and J 0 bases short, with 11 bases between. Germline V lookup: CDR1 SGHTA, CDR2 FQGTGA. CDR3 region: CASSASGVNTEAFF. The CDR3 coding sequence is TGTGCCAGCAGTGCATCGGGGGTGAACACTGAAGCTTTCTTT.

The sample holds a few counts of this clonotype. The CDR3 is CASSPRGFGSNQPQHF. Here the CDR3 DNA reads TGTGCCAGCTCACCACGGGGGTTTGGTAGCAATCAGCCCCAGCATTTT. The rearrangement uses TRBV18 and TRBJ1-5, with D maybe TRBD1 (5 bases). Looked up from germline, CDR1 is KGHSH and CDR2 is LQKENI. The germline V and J ends were trimmed by 1 base and 0 bases, with 10 bases remaining between them. CDR3 length: 16 residues.

This clonotype was counted ten times or more. The rearrangement links TRBV18 to TRBJ1-6; D is undetermined. In germline, CDR1 is KGHSH, CDR2 LQKENI. The CDR3 spans 15 residues. The V and J ends lost 5 bases and 5 bases respectively, with 13 bases between them. In nucleotides, the CDR3 is TGTGCCAGCTCAACCCAGGACGGGCATAATTCACCCCTCCACTTT. Its translation: CASSTQDGHNSPLHF.

The rearrangement links TRBV30 to TRBJ2-3; 8 bases map to TRBD2. Germline-derived CDR1 and CDR2 are GTSNPN and SVGIG (reference sequence). This CDR3 has 14 residues. V lost 0 bases to trimming and J lost 7 bases; unmatched junction nucleotides: 6. The CDR3 coding sequence is TGTGCCTGGAGTGTAGGACTAGCACCAAATACGCAGTATTTT. Protein: CAWSVGLAPNTQYF. Full variable domain (outside the CDR3, taken from reference TRBV30 and TRBJ2-3): SQTIHQWPATLVQPVGSPLSLECTVEGTSNPNLYWYRQAAGRGLQLLFYSVGIGQISSEVPQNLSASRPQDRQFILSSKKLLLSDSGFYLCAWSVGLAPNTQYFGPGTRLTVL.